These 14 T cell receptor beta chains came from one sample sequenced in a study of blood T cell repertoires in COVID-19. Clones were read by immunoSEQ multiplex PCR, and TCRdb kept only the in-frame ones, dropping some. The data hold tens of thousands of clones, with around four fifths observed a single time. Sample: peripheral blood. The receptor set was obtained from a man of 80 years or more with active or convalescent COVID-19.

This chain links TRBV7-2 with TRBJ2-7; a weak D match, TRBD1 (6 bases). The CDR3 totals 14 residues. Deletions cut 1 base from V and 3 bases from J, with 10 bases between. Germline CDR1 is SGHTA and CDR2 is FQGNSA. The CDR3 reads CASSLEDRYYEQYF. In DNA form, the CDR3 reads TGTGCCAGCAGCTTAGAAGACAGGTACTACGAGCAGTACTTC.

The rearrangement uses TRBV28 and TRBJ2-7; 7 bases align to TRBD2. V lost 6 bases, J lost 2 bases, and 4 bases stayed unmatched. The germline V gene encodes CDR1 MDHEN and CDR2 SYDVKM. The CDR3 is made up of 13 amino acids. CDR3 sequence reads: CASRTGGAYEQYF. CDR3 nucleotide sequence: TGTGCCAGCAGGACGGGAGGCGCCTACGAGCAGTACTTC.

This chain uses TRBV24-1 with TRBJ2-7, with 7 bases lining up with TRBD1. The CDR3 has 12 amino acids. V was pared by 3 bases and J by 5 bases, with 0 bases of the junction left unmatched. The germline V gene encodes CDR1 KGHDR and CDR2 SFDVKD. In DNA form, the CDR3 reads TGTGCCACCAGTGATACAGGGGACGAGCAGTACTTC. Residues: CATSDTGDEQYF.

The chain has TRBV6-1 and TRBJ1-1; possible D gene TRBD1, 6 bases. Trimming cost V 2 bases and J 4 bases, with 14 bases left between them. The length of the CDR3 is 15 residues. Germline values: CDR1 MNHNS, CDR2 SASEGT. The CDR3 here is CASSEKGGVGTEAFF. CDR3 in DNA: TGTGCCAGCAGTGAAAAAGGGGGGGTTGGCACTGAAGCTTTCTTT.

The chain is built from TRBV9 and TRBJ2-7, with a weak D call TRBD2 (5 bases). The germline gives CDR1 SGDLS, CDR2 YYNGEE. V lost 0 bases, J lost 4 bases, and 11 bases lay in between. The CDR3 is 14 amino acids. The CDR3 region is CASSVGAGLYEQYF. The CDR3 nucleotides read TGTGCCAGCAGCGTAGGGGCGGGCTTATACGAGCAGTACTTC.

This clone has just a few counts. V is TRBV6-6 and J is TRBJ1-2, with 7 bases aligning to TRBD1. The CDR3 sequence is 14 residues long. Trimming cost V 6 bases and J 1 base; bases outside gene matches: 5. CDR1 is MNHNY and CDR2 is SVGAGI in the germline V gene (reference sequence). The CDR3 sequence: CASRADRDNYGYTF. DNA for the CDR3: TGTGCCAGCAGGGCTGACAGGGATAACTATGGCTACACCTTC.

The V and J genes are TRBV9 and TRBJ2-6, with 8 bases matching TRBD1. J gave up 4 bases and V 3 bases, and 6 bases lay outside the gene matches. Germline values: CDR1 SGDLS, CDR2 YYNGEE. There are 16 residues in the CDR3. This CDR3 reads CASSDQGAVGANVLTF. CDR3 DNA sequence: TGTGCCAGCAGCGATCAGGGGGCAGTGGGGGCCAACGTCCTGACTTTC.

The chain links TRBV5-1 to TRBJ2-1; the match to TRBD2 covers 7 bases. J lost 5 bases, V lost 0 bases, and 5 bases had no gene match. This CDR3 contains 15 residues. Germline V gene data show CDR1 as SGHRS and CDR2 as YFSETQ. In DNA form, the CDR3 reads TGCGCCAGCAGCTTGGTCGGGACTACCAACAATGAGCAGTTCTTC. The encoded protein is CASSLVGTTNNEQFF.

This rearrangement joins TRBV10-2 to TRBJ1-5, with TRBD1 matching 9 bases. The CDR3 contains 15 residues. CDR1 and CDR2 (germline): WSHSY, SAAADI. Unmatched junction bases numbered 4, after V lost 5 bases and J lost 2 bases. DNA of the CDR3: TGCGCCAGCAGTCACCGGGACAGGGGCAATCAGCCCCAGCATTTT. Encoded protein: CASSHRDRGNQPQHF.

A note on this clone: The junction differs from germline at one of its ends, possibly a read error. The chain couples TRBV27 to TRBJ1-2, with 9 bases matching TRBD1. Germline V gene sequence: CDR1 MNHEY, CDR2 SMNVEV (reference sequence). The length of the CDR3 is 15 residues. In DNA form, the CDR3 reads TGTGCCAGCCGCGGGGGGACAGGGTTTTACTACGGCTACACCTTC. Amino acids: CASRGGTGFYYGYTF.

The sample holds one count of this clone. V usage is TRBV4-1 and J usage is TRBJ2-3; tentative D call: TRBD2 (6 bases). The V and J ends lost 1 base and 6 bases respectively, with 8 bases between them. CDR1 and CDR2 (germline): MGHRA, YSYEKL. The CDR3 is 13 residues long. CDR3 protein: CASSQVTSDTQYF. CDR3 bases: TGCGCCAGCAGCCAAGTGACTAGTGATACGCAGTATTTT.

The V and J genes are TRBV15 and TRBJ2-5; D might be TRBD2 (6 bases). Germline loops: CDR1 LNHNV, CDR2 YYDKDF (reference sequence). V lost 4 bases and J 5 bases, leaving 23 bases between the germline ends. CDR3 length equals 17 residues. CDR3 residues: CATSTSRELLRGETQYF. DNA for the CDR3: TGTGCCACCAGCACCTCCCGGGAGCTACTTCGGGGTGAGACCCAGTACTTC.

The chain has TRBV29-1 and TRBJ2-5, with 9 positions matching TRBD2. Trimming removed 6 bases from V and 5 bases from J; junction bases left unmatched: 10. The CDR3 runs 14 residues. Germline V CDR1 and CDR2: SQVTM, ANQGSEA. The DNA for the CDR3 is TGCAGCGTGTCCATAGCGGGGGCGTCGGAGACCCAGTACTTC. Translated: CSVSIAGASETQYF.

The V call is TRBV18, the J call TRBJ1-1; 7 positions match TRBD1. J lost 7 bases, V lost 4 bases, and 6 bases had no gene match. CDR3 size: 13 residues. Germline V lookup: CDR1 KGHSH, CDR2 LQKENI. CDR3 loop: CASSQQGVGEAFF. The DNA of the CDR3 is TGTGCCAGCTCACAGCAGGGGGTTGGTGAAGCTTTCTTT.